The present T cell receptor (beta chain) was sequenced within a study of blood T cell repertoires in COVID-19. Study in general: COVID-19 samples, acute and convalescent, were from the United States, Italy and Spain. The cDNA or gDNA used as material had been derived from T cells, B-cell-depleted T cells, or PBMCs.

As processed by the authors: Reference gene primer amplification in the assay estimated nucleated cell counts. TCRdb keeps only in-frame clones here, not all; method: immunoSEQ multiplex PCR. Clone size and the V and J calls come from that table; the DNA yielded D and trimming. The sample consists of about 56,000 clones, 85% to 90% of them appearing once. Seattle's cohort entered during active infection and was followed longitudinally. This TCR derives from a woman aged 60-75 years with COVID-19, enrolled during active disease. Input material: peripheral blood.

The CDR3 is CASSPGTVGTEAFF. CDR3 coding DNA: TGTGCCAGCAGCCCGGGGACAGTAGGCACTGAAGCTTTCTTT. The rearrangement uses TRBV3-1 (or the pseudogene TRBV3-2) and TRBJ1-1; 7 bases match TRBD1. Trimming removed 4 bases from V and 4 bases from J; junction bases left unmatched: 6. From germline, CDR1 is LGHDT and CDR2 YNNKEL (reference sequence). This CDR3 has 14 amino acids.